This TCR beta chain was sequenced for a study of T cell repertoires in cytomegalovirus infection. Background on the study: Through public TCR beta signatures, both CMV infection and matching HLA type were indicated. Notes on the study in general: People with CMV and the relevant HLA were identified by cumulative public TCR beta family frequency. The ex vivo response was dominated by HLA-C-restricted CMV-specific TCR beta clonotypes.

One entry per CDR3 protein, called by TCRdb with MiXCR from the reads. The table lists 100,000 to 120,000 distinct CDR3 sequences, 30% to 35% of them singletons. In this sample, this clonotype turned up a few times. Its antigen is unknown. Trimming removed 2 bases from V and 7 bases from J; junction bases left unmatched: 8. Germline lookup yields CDR1 SGHRS and CDR2 YFSETQ. The CDR3 sequence is 15 residues long. The receptor was isolated from a human donor in good health (CMV status not recorded). Some clones in this sample may be carry-over from other donors' samples. The material sequenced was CD8+ T cells from cultured PBMCs, taken from culture after CMV antigen stimulation. The chain uses TRBV5-1 and TRBJ2-3; 9 bases are shared with TRBD1. The CDR3 nucleotides read TGCGCCAGCAGCTTAGGACAGGGGAGTCGGAATACGCAGTATTTT. Residues: CASSLGQGSRNTQYF.